This entry lists 23 T cell receptor beta chains sequenced from one sample in a study of molecular identifiers for immune sequencing clone quantification. TCRdb itself ran the PCR reads through MiXCR, one entry per CDR3 protein. This table has 550,000 to 750,000 distinct CDR3 sequences, less than 20% appearing once. Input material: naive CD8+ T cells from blood, with Jurkat cell RNA spiked in. Subset here: FACS-sorted CD8+CD4-CCR7+CD45RA+ naive T cells. Receptors were obtained from a human donor in good health. Some libraries in this study had Jurkat cell RNA spiked in.

The V gene is TRBV13, the J gene TRBJ1-6; 7 bases match TRBD1. This CDR3 region has 15 residues. V shed 5 bases, J shed 7 bases, and the junction held 8 bases outside the gene matches. CDR1 PRHDT and CDR2 FYEKMQ come from the germline V gene (reference sequence). CDR3 DNA: TGTGCCAGCAGCCCCCAGGGGACAGAGAATTCACCCCTCCACTTT. Its protein product is CASSPQGTENSPLHF.

For this clonotype: Since a much larger clone is just one base distant, this may be a read error. The CDR3 DNA reads TGTGCCAGCAGTCCCTACCGTCTAAGTATAGCTAACTATGGCCACACCTTC. Translated, it gives CASSPYRLSIANYGHTF. The V gene is TRBV27, the J gene TRBJ1-2; D not certain. This CDR3 has 17 amino acids. CDR1 MNHEY and CDR2 SMNVEV come from the germline V gene (reference sequence).

This chain joins TRBV7-9 and TRBJ1-3; no definite D call. The CDR3 is 15 amino acids. Looked up from germline, CDR1 is SEHNR and CDR2 is FQNEAQ (reference sequence). V lost 1 base and J lost 3, with 10 bases in between. The CDR3 region is CASSLGAAVGNTIYF. DNA of the CDR3: TGTGCCAGCAGCTTAGGTGCTGCAGTTGGAAACACCATATATTTT.

This clonotype has ten or more counts. The chain is built from TRBV2 and TRBJ1-5; 7 bases are shared with TRBD1. CDR1 is SNHLY and CDR2 is FYNNEI in the germline V gene. Unmatched junction bases numbered 10, after V lost 3 bases and J lost 2 bases. The CDR3 consists of 17 residues. The CDR3 DNA is TGTGCCAGCAGTGACCCCCGGCCGGGGACAGGCAATCAGCCCCAGCATTTT. It is translated as CASSDPRPGTGNQPQHF.

Notes on this clonotype: It may be a read error: a sequence one base away is much more abundant. The J gene is TRBJ1-6, the V gene TRBV27; weak D call: TRBD1 (6 bases). Trimming removed 2 bases from V and 9 bases from J, with 14 bases in between. The length of the CDR3 is 15 residues. CDR1 and CDR2 (germline): MNHEY, SMNVEV (reference sequence). CDR3 sequence: CASSLASGGLSPLHF. The CDR3 DNA sequence: TGTGCCAGCAGTTTAGCGTCGGGGGGCCTTTCACCCCTCCACTTT.

This clonotype was picked up a small number of times. The chain links TRBV13 to TRBJ1-6, with D possibly matching TRBD1 (5 bases). The CDR3 sequence is 14 residues long. V shed 4 bases and J shed 7 bases, with 11 bases lying between them. CDR1 and CDR2 (germline): PRHDT, FYEKMQ (reference sequence). CDR3 DNA sequence: TGTGCCAGCAGCTCGACAGTAGTAAATTCACCCCTCCACTTT. Protein: CASSSTVVNSPLHF.

The rearrangement links TRBV25-1 to TRBJ1-1; the D is unclear. This CDR3 comprises 15 residues. The germline V gene has CDR1 MGHDK and CDR2 SYGVNS. V dropped 4 bases and J dropped 3 bases, with 15 bases sitting between them. CDR3 in DNA: TGTGCCAGCAGTGTCAACAGCCCAATGGACACTGAAGCTTTCTTT. Translating it yields CASSVNSPMDTEAFF.

This clonotype was found many times. The chain is built from TRBV10-3 and TRBJ2-5, with D perhaps TRBD1 (5 bases). CDR1 and CDR2 (germline): ENHRY, SYGVKD. This CDR3 comprises 15 residues. Trimming stripped 6 bases from V and 5 bases from J, with 19 bases between. CDR3 in DNA: TGTGCCATCAGCAATCCAGGGTCCCTGGGGGAGACCCAGTACTTC. Translating it yields CAISNPGSLGETQYF.

This clonotype was counted only a few times. The gene calls are TRBV7-9 and TRBJ2-7; 11 bases agree with TRBD2. J gave up 2 bases and V 7 bases, and 10 bases lay outside the gene matches. The germline gives CDR1 SEHNR, CDR2 FQNEAQ (reference sequence). There are 16 residues in the CDR3. Written as DNA, the CDR3 is TGTGCCAGCACGGCTAGCGGGGGGTCCCACCCCTACGAGCAGTACTTC. It yields the protein CASTASGGSHPYEQYF.

This clonotype was observed at least ten times. The V gene is TRBV27, the J gene TRBJ1-1; D not resolved. Trimming shortened V by 5 bases and J by 4 bases, and 8 bases separated the two germline ends. Germline-derived CDR1 and CDR2 are MNHEY and SMNVEV (reference sequence). This CDR3 has 12 residues. Here the CDR3 reads CASSDGPTEAFF. The CDR3 region has the DNA TGTGCCAGCAGTGACGGACCCACTGAAGCTTTCTTT.

Details on this clonotype: This may stem from a read error, because a much larger clone lies one nucleotide away. The CDR3 region has the DNA TGTGCCAGCGGCTCCAGTGCGGTCCTCTCCTACGAGCAGTACTTC. The encoded protein is CASGSSAVLSYEQYF. The chain combines TRBV7-9 with TRBJ2-7, with no clear D. CDR1 SEHNR and CDR2 FQNEAQ come from the germline V gene (reference sequence). V was cut by 8 bases and J by 0 bases, with 17 bases left in between. The CDR3 consists of 15 residues.

Ten or more counts support this clonotype. The rearrangement uses TRBV28 and TRBJ2-3; D may be TRBD1 (6 bases). The CDR3 runs 18 residues. CDR1 is MDHEN, CDR2 SYDVKM, per germline. V dropped 5 bases and J dropped 4 bases, with 25 bases sitting between them. The CDR3 region has the DNA TGTGCCAGCAGTACCCGGCGACAGGTGCTAGGTTTGGCAGATACGCAGTATTTT. It yields the protein CASSTRRQVLGLADTQYF.

In its sample, this clonotype was seen a few times. V and J are TRBV30 and TRBJ2-7; D is perhaps TRBD1 (6 bases). Germline CDR1 reads GTSNPN; CDR2 reads SVGIG (reference sequence). V was shortened by 0 bases and J by 3 bases, with 15 bases between the two germline ends. The CDR3 sequence is 15 residues long. CDR3 loop: CAWSVVLDRNYEQYF. The CDR3 DNA is TGTGCCTGGAGTGTGGTTTTGGACAGAAACTACGAGCAGTACTTC.

This clonotype was detected a few times. The rearrangement links TRBV7-8 to TRBJ2-1; 8 positions match TRBD2. Germline lookup yields CDR1 SGHVS and CDR2 FQNEAQ. The V segment lost 1 base and the J segment 6 bases; nucleotides outside the gene matches: 17. The CDR3 is made up of 19 amino acids. Written as DNA, the CDR3 is TGTGCCAGCAGCTTAGTCGGGCGGGGGGTACCACTGGGAGGCAATGAGCAGTTCTTC. Protein product: CASSLVGRGVPLGGNEQFF.

The chain combines TRBV14 with TRBJ2-3; no definite D call. Germline V gene data show CDR1 as SGHDN and CDR2 as FVKESK. The CDR3 runs to 15 residues. V lost 1 base to trimming and J lost 3 bases, with 11 bases between them. Here the CDR3 reads CASSQVRVNTDTQYF. The CDR3 bases are TGTGCCAGCAGCCAAGTCAGAGTGAATACAGATACGCAGTATTTT.

This clonotype was seen more than once but under ten times. Being one base from a much bigger clone, this may be a read error. The chain uses TRBV27 and TRBJ1-5; possibly TRBD1 for D (6 bases). The CDR3 contains 14 residues. In germline, CDR1 is MNHEY, CDR2 SMNVEV (reference sequence). The germline V and J ends were trimmed by 8 bases and 9 bases, with 20 bases remaining between them. In DNA form, the CDR3 reads TGTGCCAGCTCACCAGGGGTCAACTATCGGCCCCAGCATTTT. Amino acids: CASSPGVNYRPQHF.

This clonotype has ten or more counts. V is TRBV12-3 or TRBV12-4 and J is TRBJ2-1; D unresolved. This CDR3 is built from 11 residues. V shed 5 bases and J shed 8 bases, with 7 bases lying between them. Written as DNA, the CDR3 is TGTGCCAGCAGTAGCAGTGATGAGCAGTTCTTC. This gives the protein CASSSSDEQFF.

The V call is TRBV6-2 or TRBV6-3, the J call TRBJ1-1; possible D gene TRBD1, 6 bases. Germline-derived CDR1 and CDR2 are MNHEY and SVGEGT. V was clipped by 0 bases and J by 4 bases, with 15 bases between them. This CDR3 has 16 residues. The CDR3 spells CASSYSVGVRGTEAFF. CDR3 sequence (DNA): TGTGCCAGCAGTTACTCGGTCGGGGTCAGGGGCACTGAAGCTTTCTTT.

The table lists this clonotype with many counts. In DNA form, the CDR3 reads TGTGCCAGCAGCTTACCCGAGGGACAACCAAACACTGAAGCTTTCTTT. Translating gives CASSLPEGQPNTEAFF. The chain combines TRBV7-3 with TRBJ1-1, with a weak D call TRBD1 (6 bases). V was trimmed by 2 bases and J by 2 bases, leaving 15 bases between them. The germline V gene has CDR1 SGHTA and CDR2 FQGTGA. The CDR3 runs 16 residues.

This clonotype was seen repeatedly, ten times or more. This chain joins TRBV29-1 and TRBJ2-7; 10 nucleotides align to TRBD1. V lost 6 bases, J lost 1 base, and 6 bases stayed unmatched. This CDR3 comprises 14 residues. CDR1 and CDR2 (germline): SQVTM, ANQGSEA. CDR3 sequence: CSVVGTGESYEQYF. DNA of the CDR3: TGCAGCGTCGTAGGGACAGGGGAATCCTACGAGCAGTACTTC.

This clonotype was seen repeatedly, ten times or more. The chain carries TRBV4-2 and TRBJ2-7; D possibly corresponds to TRBD2 (6 bases). This CDR3 comprises 13 residues. V was pared by 3 bases and J by 7 bases, with 13 bases between. The germline V gene encodes CDR1 LGHNA and CDR2 YNFKEQ. CDR3: CASSQRLDVEQYF. The CDR3 DNA is TGTGCCAGCAGCCAGAGACTAGATGTGGAGCAGTACTTC.

This chain joins TRBV12-5 and TRBJ1-1, with TRBD1 matching 7 bases. The V gene end was trimmed by 3 bases and the J gene end by 1 base; junction bases not matched to a gene: 5. This CDR3 contains 15 residues. The germline gives CDR1 LGHNT, CDR2 FRNRAP. The CDR3 bases are TGTGCTAGTGGTTTATGGGACAGCGCGAACACTGAAGCTTTCTTT. Amino acid sequence: CASGLWDSANTEAFF. The whole variable domain, filled in from reference TRBV12-5 and TRBJ1-1, reads DARVTQTPRHKVTEMGQEVTMRCQPILGHNTVFWYRQTMMQGLELLAYFRNRAPLDDSGMPKDRFSAEMPDATLATLKIQPSEPRDSAVYFCASGLWDSANTEAFFGQGTRLTVV.

The chain is built from TRBV30 and TRBJ1-4; no reliable D call. Trimming took 2 bases from V and 10 from J, leaving 11 bases between them. The CDR3 has 12 amino acids. The germline V gene encodes CDR1 GTSNPN and CDR2 SVGIG (reference sequence). CDR3 DNA sequence: TGTGCCTGGAGTCCCGGGGATGGAAAACTGTTTTTT. Residues: CAWSPGDGKLFF. Full variable domain (outside the CDR3, taken from reference TRBV30 and TRBJ1-4): SQTIHQWPATLVQPVGSPLSLECTVEGTSNPNLYWYRQAAGRGLQLLFYSVGIGQISSEVPQNLSASRPQDRQFILSSKKLLLSDSGFYLCAWSPGDGKLFFGSGTQLSVL.